This is a list of T cell receptor beta chains from one sample in a study of blood T cell repertoires in COVID-19. The method was immunoSEQ multiplex PCR; TCRdb's version includes in-frame clones alone and lacks a portion of them. The sample has 120,000 to 150,000 clones, 79% seen once. The sequenced sample was peripheral blood. The receptors derive from a man in his fifties with active or convalescent COVID-19. The CDR3 runs from the conserved cysteine through the conserved F or W. The D gene is left open where the match is weak. The size field is filled for only some rows; it gives once, few, many or a size class.

>-|TRBV7-3|few|TRBJ2-7
CASSLFQGYEQYF
TGTGCCAGCAGCTTATTTCAGGGGTACGAGCAGTACTTC
>-|TRBV25-1|-|TRBJ1-2
CASSESSYGYTF
TGTGCCAGCAGTGAATCCTCCTATGGCTACACCTTC
>-|TRBV25-1|many|TRBJ2-5
CASSEFLGFQETQYF
TGTGCCAGCAGTGAATTCCTCGGGTTTCAAGAGACCCAGTACTTC
>-|TRBV15|-|TRBJ2-1
CATSRSRLYNEQFF
TGTGCCACCAGCCGGAGTAGGCTCTACAATGAGCAGTTCTTC
>TRBD1|TRBV7-2|once|TRBJ2-5
CASSLARTGVETQYF
TGTGCCAGCAGCTTAGCGAGGACAGGGGTCGAGACCCAGTACTTC
>-|TRBV11-1|-|TRBJ2-3
CASYNGRDTDTQYF
TGTGCCAGCTACAACGGACGGGACACAGATACGCAGTATTTT
>TRBD1|TRBV5-4|-|TRBJ2-6
CASSSPGQGFSSGANVLTF
TGTGCCAGCAGCTCGCCGGGACAGGGGTTCTCCTCTGGGGCCAACGTCCTGACTTTC
>-|TRBV7-3|-|TRBJ2-1
CASSSGLLNNEQFF
TGTGCCAGCAGCTCTGGACTACTCAACAATGAGCAGTTCTTC
>TRBD1|TRBV5-1|-|TRBJ2-5
CASSLGTGSGMGETQYF
TGCGCCAGCAGCTTGGGGACAGGGTCAGGGATGGGTGAGACCCAGTACTTC
>-|TRBV4-1|-|TRBJ2-5
CASSQDVRREETQYF
TGCGCCAGCAGCCAAGATGTGAGAAGGGAGGAGACCCAGTACTTC
>TRBD2|TRBV7-2|-|TRBJ2-2
CASSSVAGEYGELFF
TGTGCCAGCAGCTCGGTAGCGGGAGAATACGGGGAGCTGTTTTTT
>TRBD2|TRBV5-1|-|TRBJ2-7
CASSEGLAGEYEQYF
TGCGCCAGCAGCGAGGGACTAGCGGGAGAGTACGAGCAGTACTTC
>TRBD2|TRBV7-3|-|TRBJ2-3
CASSLRASGTTDTQYF
TGTGCCAGCAGCTTAAGGGCTAGCGGGACGACAGATACGCAGTATTTT
>-|TRBV3-1/TRBV3-2|-|TRBJ2-3
CASSHRDTQYF
TGTGCCAGCAGCCACCGAGATACGCAGTATTTT
>-|TRBV3-1/TRBV3-2|-|TRBJ1-4
CASSQGAVGEKLFF
TGTGCCAGCAGCCAGGGAGCCGTAGGAGAAAAACTGTTTTTT
>-|TRBV6-6|-|TRBJ1-2
CASSYYGVEGGYTF
TGTGCCAGCAGTTACTACGGGGTCGAGGGAGGCTACACCTTC
>TRBD1|TRBV7-9|-|TRBJ1-5
CASSLGDRVNQPQHF
TGTGCCAGCAGCTTGGGCGACAGGGTCAATCAGCCCCAGCATTTT
>-|TRBV13|-|TRBJ2-7
CASSPFRENSYEQYF
TGTGCCAGCAGCCCCTTCAGGGAAAACTCCTACGAGCAGTACTTC
>-|TRBV27|-|TRBJ1-5
CASRAMGGYSNQPQHF
TGTGCCAGCAGGGCAATGGGGGGTTATAGCAATCAGCCCCAGCATTTT
>-|TRBV6-2/TRBV6-3|-|TRBJ1-5
CASSHGSLKGRDYSNQPQHF
TGTGCCAGCAGTCACGGGTCGCTTAAGGGGAGGGACTATAGCAATCAGCCCCAGCATTTT
>TRBD1|TRBV19|-|TRBJ2-7
CASSIGRDRGSEQYF
TGTGCCAGTAGTATAGGCCGGGACAGGGGAAGCGAGCAGTACTTC
>TRBD2|TRBV12-3/TRBV12-4|-|TRBJ2-5
CASSLLAATQYF
TGTGCCAGCAGTTTACTAGCGGCGACCCAGTACTTC
>TRBD2|TRBV29-1|-|TRBJ2-7
CSVEVRTSVEQYF
TGCAGCGTTGAGGTCCGGACTAGCGTCGAGCAGTACTTC
>TRBD1|TRBV9|-|TRBJ1-1
CASSSGTGRTEAFF
TGTGCCAGCAGCTCCGGGACAGGGCGGACTGAAGCTTTCTTT
>-|TRBV28|-|TRBJ2-1
CASSAPGYNEQFF
TGTGCCAGCAGTGCCCCGGGCTACAATGAGCAGTTCTTC
>-|TRBV6-1|-|TRBJ1-5
CASSEIYGGDQPQHF
TGTGCCAGCAGTGAAATCTACGGAGGGGATCAGCCCCAGCATTTT
>TRBD2|TRBV4-1|-|TRBJ2-1
CASSQDGTSVYNEQFF
TGCGCCAGCAGCCAGGACGGGACTAGCGTTTACAATGAGCAGTTCTTC
>TRBD2|TRBV7-9|-|TRBJ2-7
CASSLASGLAGAEQYF
TGTGCCAGCAGCTTAGCTAGCGGACTAGCGGGAGCCGAGCAGTACTTC
>-|TRBV5-1|-|TRBJ1-1
CASGLRGGTEAFF
TGCGCCAGCGGTCTTCGGGGGGGCACTGAAGCTTTCTTT
>-|TRBV28|-|TRBJ2-7
CASSPFRAGKHEQYF
TGTGCCAGCAGTCCCTTTCGGGCAGGGAAGCACGAGCAGTACTTC
>TRBD2|TRBV14|once|TRBJ2-5
CASSQAAGRFLETQYF
TGTGCCAGCAGCCAGGCAGCGGGACGATTCCTAGAGACCCAGTACTTC
>-|TRBV7-6|-|TRBJ2-2
CASSSRSPNTGELFF
TGTGCCAGCAGCTCCCGGAGTCCTAACACCGGGGAGCTGTTTTTT
>TRBD2|TRBV5-6|-|TRBJ2-5
CASSSPQRGETQYF
TGTGCCAGCAGCTCACCCCAGCGGGGAGAGACCCAGTACTTC
>TRBD2|TRBV30|-|TRBJ2-5
CAWTLLAGGPETQYF
TGTGCCTGGACCCTACTAGCGGGAGGGCCGGAGACCCAGTACTTC
>TRBD2|TRBV11-2|-|TRBJ2-5
CASSISWGTSIETQYF
TGTGCCAGCAGCATCAGTTGGGGGACTAGCATAGAGACCCAGTACTTC
>TRBD1|TRBV3-1/TRBV3-2|-|TRBJ1-6
CASSFGQGNSPLHF
TGTGCCAGCAGCTTTGGACAGGGCAACTCACCCCTCCACTTT
>TRBD1|TRBV9|-|TRBJ1-1
CASSVREGAEPNTEAFF
TGTGCCAGCAGCGTACGGGAGGGGGCTGAGCCTAACACTGAAGCTTTCTTT
>TRBD1|TRBV6-4|-|TRBJ1-6
CASSDSQGPSSYNSPLHF
TGTGCCAGCAGTGACTCACAGGGGCCAAGCTCCTATAATTCACCCCTCCACTTT
>TRBD1|TRBV4-1|few|TRBJ1-2
CASSFGQGTGYTF
TGCGCCAGCAGCTTCGGACAGGGGACTGGCTACACCTTC
>TRBD1|TRBV28|-|TRBJ2-1
CASSLAGTGYNEQFF
TGTGCCAGCAGTTTAGCCGGGACAGGTTACAATGAGCAGTTCTTC
>TRBD1|TRBV11-2|-|TRBJ2-2
CASSLDAGGTGELFF
TGTGCCAGCAGCTTAGATGCAGGGGGAACCGGGGAGCTGTTTTTT
>-|TRBV7-2|-|TRBJ1-1
CASSLARALNTEAFF
TGTGCCAGCAGCTTAGCGCGGGCCCTGAACACTGAAGCTTTCTTT
>TRBD2|TRBV4-2|once|TRBJ2-7
CASSQDLRLAGVYEQYF
TGTGCCAGCAGCCAAGATCTCCGACTAGCGGGGGTCTACGAGCAGTACTTC
>TRBD1|TRBV6-5|few|TRBJ1-4
CASVTGGTNEKLFF
TGTGCCAGCGTGACAGGGGGGACTAATGAAAAACTGTTTTTT
>TRBD2|TRBV19|-|TRBJ2-7
CASTTRGMGNAGGQYEQYF
TGTGCCAGTACCACAAGGGGGATGGGCAACGCGGGAGGGCAGTACGAGCAGTACTTC
>-|TRBV5-1|few|TRBJ1-6
CASSTSLPGDNSPLHF
TGCGCCAGCAGCACCTCCCTACCAGGGGATAATTCACCCCTCCACTTT
>-|TRBV11-3|once|TRBJ2-1
CASSSRQARYNEQFF
TGTGCCAGCAGCTCTCGACAGGCTCGATACAATGAGCAGTTCTTC
>TRBD1|TRBV2|-|TRBJ1-3
CASTLDRAGNTIYF
TGTGCCAGCACCTTGGACAGGGCTGGAAACACCATATATTTT
>-|TRBV27|-|TRBJ2-5
CATPEETQYF
TGTGCCACCCCAGAAGAGACCCAGTACTTC
>TRBD1|TRBV4-1|-|TRBJ1-1
CASSQPGTGAEAFF
TGCGCCAGCAGCCAACCAGGGACAGGGGCTGAAGCTTTCTTT
>TRBD2|TRBV7-2|-|TRBJ2-5
CASSRAGTSGQETQYF
TGTGCCAGCAGCCGGGCTGGGACTAGCGGGCAAGAGACCCAGTACTTC
>-|TRBV27|-|TRBJ1-5
CASSLSWARGGRNQPQHF
TGTGCCAGCAGTTTAAGCTGGGCGCGGGGGGGACGAAATCAGCCCCAGCATTTT
>TRBD1|TRBV4-2|-|TRBJ2-1
CASSQYQGDSYNEQFF
TGTGCCAGCAGCCAATATCAGGGGGATAGCTACAATGAGCAGTTCTTC
>-|TRBV11-2|-|TRBJ2-1
CASSLERSPGQHNEQFF
TGTGCCAGCAGCTTAGAGAGGTCACCCGGCCAACACAATGAGCAGTTCTTC
>TRBD1|TRBV18|once|TRBJ1-4
CASSPWDSREKLFF
TGTGCCAGCTCACCGTGGGACAGTAGAGAAAAACTGTTTTTT
>-|TRBV7-3|-|TRBJ2-3
CASSYRHSTDTQYF
TGTGCCAGCAGCTACCGACACTCCACAGATACGCAGTATTTT
>TRBD1|TRBV11-2|-|TRBJ2-7
CASSSGTGAYEQYF
TGTGCCAGCAGCTCCGGGACAGGGGCCTACGAGCAGTACTTC
>TRBD2|TRBV19|-|TRBJ2-1
CASSPGLASSRNEQFF
TGTGCCAGTAGTCCGGGACTAGCGTCGAGTAGGAATGAGCAGTTCTTC
>-|TRBV7-7|-|TRBJ2-3
CASSLSQGTDTQYF
TGTGCCAGCAGCTTAAGTCAGGGGACAGATACGCAGTATTTT
>TRBD2|TRBV29-1|-|TRBJ2-2
CSVEGLAGATGELFF
TGCAGCGTTGAGGGACTAGCGGGAGCCACCGGGGAGCTGTTTTTT